In its sample, the clone carrying this T cell receptor beta chain was seen many times. The record originates from a study of CD8 T cells in ankylosing spondylitis. Using its own MiXCR run on the 5' RACE reads, TCRdb lists one record per CDR3 protein. Of more than 200,000 distinct CDR3 sequences listed, more than 20% are singletons. CDR1 and CDR2 (germline): LGHDT, YNNKEL (reference sequence). This CDR3 is 14 amino acids long. With 4 bases removed from V and 5 bases from J, the gap between germline ends came to 14 bases. This chain links TRBV3-1 with TRBJ2-5; TRBD1 might be the D (6 bases). The clonotype originates from a male donor with ankylosing spondylitis or in good health (not recorded which). The sequenced sample consisted of blood, either unsorted or a sorted T cell fraction (not recorded which). The CDR3, as DNA: TGTGCCAGCAGCCGAAGACAGGCCGGGGAGACCCAGTACTTC. Its translation is CASSRRQAGETQYF.